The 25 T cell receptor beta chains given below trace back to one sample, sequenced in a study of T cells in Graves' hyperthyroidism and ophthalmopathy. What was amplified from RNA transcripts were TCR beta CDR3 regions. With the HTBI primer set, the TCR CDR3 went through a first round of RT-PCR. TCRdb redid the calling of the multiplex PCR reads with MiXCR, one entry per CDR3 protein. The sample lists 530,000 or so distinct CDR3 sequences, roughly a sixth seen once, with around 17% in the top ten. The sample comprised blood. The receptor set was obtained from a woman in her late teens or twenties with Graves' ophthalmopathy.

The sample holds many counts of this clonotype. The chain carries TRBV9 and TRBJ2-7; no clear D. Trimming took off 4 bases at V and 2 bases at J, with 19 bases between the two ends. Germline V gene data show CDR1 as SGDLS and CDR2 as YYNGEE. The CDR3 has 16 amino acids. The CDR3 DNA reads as TGTGCCAGCAGCAACCTGGAGACAACAGATCCCTACGAGCAGTACTTC. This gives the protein CASSNLETTDPYEQYF.

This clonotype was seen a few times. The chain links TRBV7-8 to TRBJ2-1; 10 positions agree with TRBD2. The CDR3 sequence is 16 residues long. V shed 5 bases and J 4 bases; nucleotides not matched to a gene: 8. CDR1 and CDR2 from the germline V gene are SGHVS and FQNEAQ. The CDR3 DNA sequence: TGTGCCAGCAGCGCCGGACTAGCGGATTCTTACAATGAGCAGTTCTTC. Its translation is CASSAGLADSYNEQFF.

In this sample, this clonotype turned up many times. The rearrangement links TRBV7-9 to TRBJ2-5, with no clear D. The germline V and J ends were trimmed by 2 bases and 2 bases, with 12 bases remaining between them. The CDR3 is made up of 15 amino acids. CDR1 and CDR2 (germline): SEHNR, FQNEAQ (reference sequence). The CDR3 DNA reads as TGTGCCAGCAGCTTAAGTGGCGCAGGACAAGAGACCCAGTACTTC. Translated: CASSLSGAGQETQYF.

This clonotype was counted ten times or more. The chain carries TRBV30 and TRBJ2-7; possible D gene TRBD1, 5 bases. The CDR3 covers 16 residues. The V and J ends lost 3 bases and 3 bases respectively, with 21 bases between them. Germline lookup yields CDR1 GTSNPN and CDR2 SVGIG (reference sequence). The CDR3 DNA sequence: TGTGCCTGGAGACCCCCCTTGCAGGGTTTCAGCTACGAGCAGTACTTC. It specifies CAWRPPLQGFSYEQYF.

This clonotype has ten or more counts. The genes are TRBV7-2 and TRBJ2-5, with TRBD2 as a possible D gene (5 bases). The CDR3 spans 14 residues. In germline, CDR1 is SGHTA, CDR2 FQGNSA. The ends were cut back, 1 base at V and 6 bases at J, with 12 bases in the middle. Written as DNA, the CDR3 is TGTGCCAGCAGCTTAGGCCGGGAAGGACAGACCCAGTACTTC. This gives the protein CASSLGREGQTQYF. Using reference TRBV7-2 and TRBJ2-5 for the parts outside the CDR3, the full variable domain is GAGVSQSPSNKVTEKGKDVELRCDPISGHTALYWYRQSLGQGLEFLIYFQGNSAPDKSGLPSDRFSAERTGGSVSTLTIQRTQQEDSAVYLCASSLGREGQTQYFGPGTRLLVL.

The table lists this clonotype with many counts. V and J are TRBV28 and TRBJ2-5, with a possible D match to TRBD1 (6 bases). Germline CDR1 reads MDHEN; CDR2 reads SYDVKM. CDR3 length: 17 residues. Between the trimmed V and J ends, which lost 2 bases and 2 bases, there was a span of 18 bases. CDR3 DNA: TGTGCCAGCAGTTTACCCCTCCCAGGGGTGCCTCAAGAGACCCAGTACTTC. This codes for CASSLPLPGVPQETQYF. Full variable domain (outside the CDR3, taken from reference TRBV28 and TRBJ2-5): DVKVTQSSRYLVKRTGEKVFLECVQDMDHENMFWYRQDPGLGLRLIYFSYDVKMKEKGDIPEGYSVSREKKERFSLILESASTNQTSMYLCASSLPLPGVPQETQYFGPGTRLLVL.

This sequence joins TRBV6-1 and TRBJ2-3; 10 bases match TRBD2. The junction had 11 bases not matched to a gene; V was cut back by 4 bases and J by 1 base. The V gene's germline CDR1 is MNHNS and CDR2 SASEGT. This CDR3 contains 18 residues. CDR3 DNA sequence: TGTGCCAGCAGTGCGGGGATCCTAGCGGGAGAAGGCACAGATACGCAGTATTTT. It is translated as CASSAGILAGEGTDTQYF.

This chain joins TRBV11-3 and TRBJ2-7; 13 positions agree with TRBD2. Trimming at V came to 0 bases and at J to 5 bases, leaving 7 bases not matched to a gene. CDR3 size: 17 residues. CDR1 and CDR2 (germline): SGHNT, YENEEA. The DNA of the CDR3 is TGTGCCAGCAGCTTAGATGGTGGGACTAGCGGGAACGACGAGCAGTACTTC. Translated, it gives CASSLDGGTSGNDEQYF. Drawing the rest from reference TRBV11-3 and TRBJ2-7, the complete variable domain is EAGVVQSPRYKIIEKKQPVAFWCNPISGHNTLYWYLQNLGQGPELLIRYENEEAVDDSQLPKDRFSAERLKGVDSTLKIQPAELGDSAVYLCASSLDGGTSGNDEQYFGPGTRLTVT.

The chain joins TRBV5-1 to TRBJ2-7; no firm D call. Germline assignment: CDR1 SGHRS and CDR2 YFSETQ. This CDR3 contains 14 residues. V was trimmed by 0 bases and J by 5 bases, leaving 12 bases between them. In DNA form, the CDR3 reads TGCGCCAGCAGCTTGGAAGGGTACGGTAACGAGCAGTACTTC. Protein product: CASSLEGYGNEQYF. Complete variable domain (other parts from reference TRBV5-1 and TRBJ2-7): KAGVTQTPRYLIKTRGQQVTLSCSPISGHRSVSWYQQTPGQGLQFLFEYFSETQRNKGNFPGRFSGRQFSNSRSEMNVSTLELGDSALYLCASSLEGYGNEQYFGPGTRLTVT.

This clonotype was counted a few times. CDR3 loop: CASSFGTRGAGNTIYF. In nucleotides, the CDR3 is TGTGCCAGCAGCTTCGGGACTCGCGGAGCTGGAAACACCATATATTTT. V and J are TRBV7-2 and TRBJ1-3, with D tentatively TRBD1 (5 bases). The V gene's germline CDR1 is SGHTA and CDR2 FQGNSA. The CDR3 covers 16 residues. With 3 bases removed from V and 2 bases from J, the gap between germline ends came to 14 bases.

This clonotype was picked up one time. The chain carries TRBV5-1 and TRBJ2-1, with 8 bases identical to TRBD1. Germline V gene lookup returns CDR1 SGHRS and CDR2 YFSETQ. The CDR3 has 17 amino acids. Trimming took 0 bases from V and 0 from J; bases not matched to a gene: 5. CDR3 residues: CASSLVGGQASYNEQFF. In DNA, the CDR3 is TGCGCCAGCAGCTTGGTTGGGGGACAGGCCTCCTACAATGAGCAGTTCTTC.

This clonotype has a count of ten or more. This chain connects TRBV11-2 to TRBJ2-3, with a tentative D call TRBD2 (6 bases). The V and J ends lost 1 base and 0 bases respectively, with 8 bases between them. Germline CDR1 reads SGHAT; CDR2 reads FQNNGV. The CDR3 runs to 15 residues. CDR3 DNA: TGTGCCAGCAGCTTAGCGGGGACTAGCACAGATACGCAGTATTTT. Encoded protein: CASSLAGTSTDTQYF.

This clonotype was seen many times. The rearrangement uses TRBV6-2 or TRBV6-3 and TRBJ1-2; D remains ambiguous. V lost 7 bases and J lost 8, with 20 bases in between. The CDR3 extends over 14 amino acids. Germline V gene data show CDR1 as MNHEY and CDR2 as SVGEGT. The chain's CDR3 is CASTRSGSSGGYTF. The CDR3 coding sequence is TGTGCCAGCACTCGGTCGGGCTCTTCGGGCGGCTACACCTTC.

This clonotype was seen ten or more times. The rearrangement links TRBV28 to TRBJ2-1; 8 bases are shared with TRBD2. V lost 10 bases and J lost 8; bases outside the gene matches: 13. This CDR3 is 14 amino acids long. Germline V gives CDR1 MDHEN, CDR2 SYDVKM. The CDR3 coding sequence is TGTGCCACCGAAGCGAGCGGGAGAAGGTATGAGCAGTTCTTC. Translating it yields CATEASGRRYEQFF. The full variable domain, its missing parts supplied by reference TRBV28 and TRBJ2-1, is DVKVTQSSRYLVKRTGEKVFLECVQDMDHENMFWYRQDPGLGLRLIYFSYDVKMKEKGDIPEGYSVSREKKERFSLILESASTNQTSMYLCATEASGRRYEQFFGPGTRLTVL.

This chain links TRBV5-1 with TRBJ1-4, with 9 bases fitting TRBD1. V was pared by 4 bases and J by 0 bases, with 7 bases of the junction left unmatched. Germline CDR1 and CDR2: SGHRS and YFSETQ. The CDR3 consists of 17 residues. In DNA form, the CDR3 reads TGCGCCAGCAGCGAGGACAGGGGCCCGACAACTAATGAAAAACTGTTTTTT. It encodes CASSEDRGPTTNEKLFF. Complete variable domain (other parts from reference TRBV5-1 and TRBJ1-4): KAGVTQTPRYLIKTRGQQVTLSCSPISGHRSVSWYQQTPGQGLQFLFEYFSETQRNKGNFPGRFSGRQFSNSRSEMNVSTLELGDSALYLCASSEDRGPTTNEKLFFGSGTQLSVL.

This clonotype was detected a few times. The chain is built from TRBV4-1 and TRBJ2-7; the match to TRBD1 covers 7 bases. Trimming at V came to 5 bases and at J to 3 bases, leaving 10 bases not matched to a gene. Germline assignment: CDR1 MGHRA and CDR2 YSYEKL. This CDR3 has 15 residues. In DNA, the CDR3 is TGCGCCAGCAGCTATACAGGGGAAGGGGTCTACGAGCAGTACTTC. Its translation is CASSYTGEGVYEQYF.

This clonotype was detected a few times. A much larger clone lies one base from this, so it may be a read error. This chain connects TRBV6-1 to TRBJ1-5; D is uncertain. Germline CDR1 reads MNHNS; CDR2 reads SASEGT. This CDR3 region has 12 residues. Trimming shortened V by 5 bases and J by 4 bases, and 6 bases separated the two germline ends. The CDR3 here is CASSLVNQPQHF. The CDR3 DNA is TGTGCCAGCAGTTTGGTGAATCAGCCCCAGCATTTT.

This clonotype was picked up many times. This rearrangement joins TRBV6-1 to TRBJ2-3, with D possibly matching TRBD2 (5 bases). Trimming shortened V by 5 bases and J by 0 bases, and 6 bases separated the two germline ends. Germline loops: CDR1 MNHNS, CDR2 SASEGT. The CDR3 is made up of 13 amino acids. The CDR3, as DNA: TGTGCCAGCAGTCGGACTAGCACAGATACGCAGTATTTT. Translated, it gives CASSRTSTDTQYF.

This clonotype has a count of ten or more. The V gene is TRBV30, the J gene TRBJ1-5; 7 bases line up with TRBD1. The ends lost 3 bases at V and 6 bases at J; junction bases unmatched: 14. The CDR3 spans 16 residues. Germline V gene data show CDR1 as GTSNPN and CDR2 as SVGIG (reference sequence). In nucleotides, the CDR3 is TGTGCCTGGAGGGGGAACAGACAGGGCATCAGTCAGCCCCAGCATTTT. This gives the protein CAWRGNRQGISQPQHF.

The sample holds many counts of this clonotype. CDR3 coding DNA: TGTGCCAGCAGTGAAAGAGGGACAGCCTACGAGCAGTACTTC. It specifies CASSERGTAYEQYF. V and J are TRBV6-1 and TRBJ2-7; 7 positions match TRBD1. The CDR3 contains 14 residues. The germline V gene has CDR1 MNHNS and CDR2 SASEGT. V was clipped by 2 bases and J by 2 bases; unmatched bases: 3.

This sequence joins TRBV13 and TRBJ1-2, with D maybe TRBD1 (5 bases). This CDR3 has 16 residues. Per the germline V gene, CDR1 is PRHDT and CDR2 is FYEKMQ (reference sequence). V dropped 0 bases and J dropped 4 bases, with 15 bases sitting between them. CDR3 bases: TGTGCCAGCAGCTTAGGGGCTTCAGGGAACCTCTATGGCTACACCTTC. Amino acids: CASSLGASGNLYGYTF. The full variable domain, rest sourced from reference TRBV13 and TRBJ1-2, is AAGVIQSPRHLIKEKRETATLKCYPIPRHDTVYWYQQGPGQDPQFLISFYEKMQSDKGSIPDRFSAQQFSDYHSELNMSSLELGDSALYFCASSLGASGNLYGYTFGSGTRLTVV.

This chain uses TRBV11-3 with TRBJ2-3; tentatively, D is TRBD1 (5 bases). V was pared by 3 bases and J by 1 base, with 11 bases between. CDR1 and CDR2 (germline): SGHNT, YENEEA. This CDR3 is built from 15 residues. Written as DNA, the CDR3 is TGTGCCAGCAGCTTTAGGGGCGCGGGCACAGATACGCAGTATTTT. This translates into CASSFRGAGTDTQYF.

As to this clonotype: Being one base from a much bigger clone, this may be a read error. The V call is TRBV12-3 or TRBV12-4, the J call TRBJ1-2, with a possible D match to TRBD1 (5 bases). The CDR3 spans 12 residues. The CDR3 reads CTSRLRQYGYTF. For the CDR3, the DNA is TGTACCAGCAGGCTACGACAGTATGGCTACACCTTC.

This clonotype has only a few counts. The CDR3 sequence is CASGSSQGQGYGQPQHF. The CDR3 DNA reads TGTGCTAGTGGTTCGAGCCAGGGACAGGGGTATGGTCAGCCCCAGCATTTT. This sequence joins TRBV12-5 and TRBJ1-5; 10 bases map to TRBD1. The CDR3 totals 17 residues. Germline V gene lookup returns CDR1 LGHNT and CDR2 FRNRAP. Germline trimming cut 4 bases from V and 6 bases from J; bases unmatched to any gene: 12.

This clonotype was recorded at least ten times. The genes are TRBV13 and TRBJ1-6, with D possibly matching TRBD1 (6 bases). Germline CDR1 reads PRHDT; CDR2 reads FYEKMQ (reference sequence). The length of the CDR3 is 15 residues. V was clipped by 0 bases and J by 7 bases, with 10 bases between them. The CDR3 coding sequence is TGTGCCAGCAGCTTAGGAGGGGGGGGGAATTCACCCCTCCACTTT. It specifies CASSLGGGGNSPLHF.